This T cell receptor beta chain was obtained from a study of CD8 T cells in ankylosing spondylitis. V dropped 1 base and J dropped 6; count of bases not matched to a gene: 8. From germline, CDR1 is SGHTA and CDR2 FQGNSA. The CDR3 totals 17 residues. Construction of TCR beta libraries was performed using quantitative 5'-RACE with molecular barcodes. Using its own MiXCR run on the 5' RACE reads, TCRdb lists one record per CDR3 protein. In the table there are about 250,000 distinct CDR3 sequences, under 35% of which are singletons. Of note for this clonotype: No antigen is known for it.

Study-wide results and caveats: A TCR beta motif of several highly homologous variants seemed to mark ankylosing spondylitis blood. Clones tied to disease were said to be significantly enriched in matched ankylosing spondylitis synovial fluid. Previously reported in reactive arthritis synovial fluid and blood were some of the motif variants.

The receptor comes from a male donor with ankylosing spondylitis or in good health (not recorded which). V is TRBV7-2 and J is TRBJ2-3, with 12 nucleotides matching TRBD2. Sequenced: blood, either unsorted or a sorted T cell fraction (not recorded which). The CDR3 bases are TGTGCCAGCAGCTTAGTGAAGTCTAGCGGGGGGGAGGATACGCAGTATTTT. Translation: CASSLVKSSGGEDTQYF.